This T cell receptor beta chain stems from a study of radiotherapy plus CTLA-4 blockade in lung cancer. Study information: Across the patients, objective responses occurred in about 19%, and disease control in roughly 30%.

The protocol was immunoSEQ multiplex PCR, while the TCRdb copy is restricted to in-frame clones and leaves out a portion. The data hold about 76,000 clones, with around 79% observed a single time. Study results and limitations: Radiotherapy was combined with ipilimumab, and tumor-derived TCR clones then expanded in blood.

Worth noting for this clone: The antigen is unknown.

V lost 4 bases and J lost 8; bases outside the gene matches: 8. Per germline, CDR1 GTSNPN and CDR2 SVGIG (reference sequence). The length of the CDR3 is 13 residues. The chain uses TRBV30 and TRBJ2-3, with 8 bases that match TRBD2. The receptor comes from a human donor with non-small cell lung cancer whose response to radiotherapy plus ipilimumab could not be evaluated. Some clones in this sample may be carry-over from other donors' samples. The starting material was peripheral blood, obtained from a patient treated with radiotherapy plus ipilimumab. The CDR3 here is CAWITGGRSTQYF. The CDR3 DNA reads TGTGCCTGGATAACGGGGGGGAGGAGTACGCAGTATTTT.